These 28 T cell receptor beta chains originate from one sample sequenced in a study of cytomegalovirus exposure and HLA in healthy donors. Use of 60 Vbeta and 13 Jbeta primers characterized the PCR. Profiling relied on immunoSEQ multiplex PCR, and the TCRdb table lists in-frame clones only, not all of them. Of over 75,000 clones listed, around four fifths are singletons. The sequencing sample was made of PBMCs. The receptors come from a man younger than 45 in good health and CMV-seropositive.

CDR3 sequence reads: CASSPAVSSSYNEQFF. In DNA form, the CDR3 reads TGTGCCAGCTCACCAGCCGTGAGTAGCTCCTACAATGAGCAGTTCTTC. The V call is TRBV18, the J call TRBJ2-1; no reliable D call. The CDR3 consists of 16 residues. Looked up from germline, CDR1 is KGHSH and CDR2 is LQKENI. The ends were cut back, 2 bases at V and 0 bases at J, with 11 bases in the middle.

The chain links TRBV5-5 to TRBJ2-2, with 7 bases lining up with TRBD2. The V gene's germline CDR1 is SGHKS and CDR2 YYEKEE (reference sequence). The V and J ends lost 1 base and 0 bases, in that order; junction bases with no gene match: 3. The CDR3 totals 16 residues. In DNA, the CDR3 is TGTGCCAGCAGCTTGTTAGCGGGCGCGAACACCGGGGAGCTGTTTTTT. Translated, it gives CASSLLAGANTGELFF.

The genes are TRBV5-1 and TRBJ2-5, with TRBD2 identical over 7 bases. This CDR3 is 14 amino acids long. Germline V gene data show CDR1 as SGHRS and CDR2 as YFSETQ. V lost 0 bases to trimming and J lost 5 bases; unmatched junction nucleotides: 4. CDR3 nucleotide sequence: TGCGCCAGCAGCTTGGGGGGTAGCGGGGAGACCCAGTACTTC. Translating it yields CASSLGGSGETQYF.

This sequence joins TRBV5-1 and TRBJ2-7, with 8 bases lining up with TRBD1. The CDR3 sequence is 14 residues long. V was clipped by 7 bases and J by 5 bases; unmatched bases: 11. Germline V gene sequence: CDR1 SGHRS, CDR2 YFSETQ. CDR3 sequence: CASYTGGQKDEQYF. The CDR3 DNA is TGCGCCAGCTATACAGGGGGTCAGAAGGACGAGCAGTACTTC.

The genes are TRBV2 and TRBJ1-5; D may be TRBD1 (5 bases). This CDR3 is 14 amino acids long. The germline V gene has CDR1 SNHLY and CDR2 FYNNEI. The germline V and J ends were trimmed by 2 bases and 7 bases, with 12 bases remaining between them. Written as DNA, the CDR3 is TGTGCCAGCAGTGAAAGCAGGGTAGAACAGCCCCAGCATTTT. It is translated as CASSESRVEQPQHF.

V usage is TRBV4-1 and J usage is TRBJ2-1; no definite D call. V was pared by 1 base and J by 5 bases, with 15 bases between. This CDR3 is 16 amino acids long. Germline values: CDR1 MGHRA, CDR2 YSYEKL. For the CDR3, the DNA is TGCGCCAGCAGCCAAGGAATGGAGCTCGTTAACAATGAGCAGTTCTTC. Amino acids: CASSQGMELVNNEQFF.

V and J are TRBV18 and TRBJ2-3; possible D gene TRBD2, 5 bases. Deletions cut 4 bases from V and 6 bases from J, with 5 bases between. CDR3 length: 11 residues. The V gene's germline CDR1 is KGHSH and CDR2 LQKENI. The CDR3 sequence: CASSLADTQYF. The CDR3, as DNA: TGTGCCAGCTCACTAGCGGATACGCAGTATTTT.

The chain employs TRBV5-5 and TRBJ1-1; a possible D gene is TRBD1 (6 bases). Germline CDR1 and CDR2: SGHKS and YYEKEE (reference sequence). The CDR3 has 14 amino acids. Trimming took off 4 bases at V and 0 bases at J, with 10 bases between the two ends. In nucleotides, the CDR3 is TGTGCCAGCAGCCCCGGACAGATGAACACTGAAGCTTTCTTT. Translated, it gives CASSPGQMNTEAFF.

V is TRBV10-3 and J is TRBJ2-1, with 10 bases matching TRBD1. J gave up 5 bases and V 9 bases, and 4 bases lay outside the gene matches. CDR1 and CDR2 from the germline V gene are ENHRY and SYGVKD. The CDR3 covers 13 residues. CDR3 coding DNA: TGTGCCATAGGGACAGGGGTCCACAATGAGCAGTTCTTC. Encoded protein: CAIGTGVHNEQFF.

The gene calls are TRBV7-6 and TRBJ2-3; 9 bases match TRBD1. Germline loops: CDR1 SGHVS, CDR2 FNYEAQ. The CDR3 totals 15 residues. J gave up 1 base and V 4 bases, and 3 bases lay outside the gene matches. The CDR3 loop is CASSSRDRGTDTQYF. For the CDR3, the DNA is TGTGCCAGCAGCTCCCGGGACAGGGGCACAGATACGCAGTATTTT.

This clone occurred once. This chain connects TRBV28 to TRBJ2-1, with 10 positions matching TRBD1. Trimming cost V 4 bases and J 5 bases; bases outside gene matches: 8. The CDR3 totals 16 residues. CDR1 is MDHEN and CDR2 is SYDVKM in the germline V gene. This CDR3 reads CASSSSGQGKHNEQFF. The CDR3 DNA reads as TGTGCCAGCAGTTCCTCGGGACAGGGGAAGCACAATGAGCAGTTCTTC.

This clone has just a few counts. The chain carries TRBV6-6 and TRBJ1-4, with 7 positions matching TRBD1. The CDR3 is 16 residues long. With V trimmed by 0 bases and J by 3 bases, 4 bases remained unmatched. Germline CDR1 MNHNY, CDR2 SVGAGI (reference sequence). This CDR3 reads CASSYSRGLANEKLFF. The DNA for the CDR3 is TGTGCCAGCAGTTACTCTAGGGGGCTGGCTAATGAAAAACTGTTTTTT.

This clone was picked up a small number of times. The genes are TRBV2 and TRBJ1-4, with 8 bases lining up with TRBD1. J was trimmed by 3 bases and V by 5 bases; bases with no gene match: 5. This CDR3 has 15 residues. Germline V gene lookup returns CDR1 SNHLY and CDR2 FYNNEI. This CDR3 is CASSTGGTSNEKLFF. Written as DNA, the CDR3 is TGTGCCAGCAGTACAGGGGGTACTTCTAATGAAAAACTGTTTTTT.

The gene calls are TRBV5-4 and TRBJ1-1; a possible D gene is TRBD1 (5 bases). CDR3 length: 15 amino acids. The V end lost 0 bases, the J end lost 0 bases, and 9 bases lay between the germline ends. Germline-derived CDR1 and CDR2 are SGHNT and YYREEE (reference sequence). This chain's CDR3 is CASSLEGYLNTEAFF. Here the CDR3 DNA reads TGTGCCAGCAGCTTGGAGGGGTACTTGAACACTGAAGCTTTCTTT. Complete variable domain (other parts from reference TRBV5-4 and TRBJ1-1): ETGVTQSPTHLIKTRGQQVTLRCSSQSGHNTVSWYQQALGQGPQFIFQYYREEENGRGNFPPRFSGLQFPNYSSELNVNALELDDSALYLCASSLEGYLNTEAFFGQGTRLTVV.

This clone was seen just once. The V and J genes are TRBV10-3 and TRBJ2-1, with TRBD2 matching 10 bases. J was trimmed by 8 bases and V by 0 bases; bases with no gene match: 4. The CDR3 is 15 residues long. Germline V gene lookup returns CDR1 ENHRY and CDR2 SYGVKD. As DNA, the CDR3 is TGTGCCATCAGTGAGTCGGCTAGCGGGAGCTATGAGCAGTTCTTC. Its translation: CAISESASGSYEQFF.

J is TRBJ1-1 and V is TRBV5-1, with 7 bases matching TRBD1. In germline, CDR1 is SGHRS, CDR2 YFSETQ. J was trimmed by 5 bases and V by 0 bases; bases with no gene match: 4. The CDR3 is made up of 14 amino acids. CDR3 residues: CASSLAGQMTEAFF. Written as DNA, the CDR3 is TGCGCCAGCAGCTTGGCGGGACAGATGACTGAAGCTTTCTTT.

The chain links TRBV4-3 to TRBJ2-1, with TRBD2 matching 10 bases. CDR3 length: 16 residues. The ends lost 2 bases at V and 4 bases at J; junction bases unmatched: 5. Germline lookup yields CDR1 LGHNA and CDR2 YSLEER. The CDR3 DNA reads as TGCGCCAGCAGCCAACTCGGGACTAGCGAGTACAATGAGCAGTTCTTC. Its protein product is CASSQLGTSEYNEQFF.

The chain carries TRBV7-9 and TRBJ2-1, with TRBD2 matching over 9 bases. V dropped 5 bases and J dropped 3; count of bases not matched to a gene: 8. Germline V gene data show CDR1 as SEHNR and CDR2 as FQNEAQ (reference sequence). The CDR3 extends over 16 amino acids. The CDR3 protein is CASSQLAGVLYNEQFF. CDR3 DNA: TGTGCCAGCAGCCAATTAGCGGGAGTCCTCTACAATGAGCAGTTCTTC.

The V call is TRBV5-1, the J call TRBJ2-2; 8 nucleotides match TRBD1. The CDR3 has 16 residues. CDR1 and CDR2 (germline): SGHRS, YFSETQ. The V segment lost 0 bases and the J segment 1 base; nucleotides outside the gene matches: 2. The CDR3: CASSLAGTGNTGELFF. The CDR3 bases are TGCGCCAGCAGCTTGGCCGGGACAGGGAACACCGGGGAGCTGTTTTTT.

In DNA form, the CDR3 reads TGTGCCAGCAGCGTAGGGAGGGGCGGAGAGTACAATGAGCAGTTCTTC. Translating it yields CASSVGRGGEYNEQFF. The chain uses TRBV9 and TRBJ2-1; D possibly corresponds to TRBD2 (6 bases). V gave up 0 bases and J gave up 4 bases, with 14 bases separating them. CDR1 is SGDLS and CDR2 is YYNGEE in the germline V gene. The CDR3 totals 16 residues.

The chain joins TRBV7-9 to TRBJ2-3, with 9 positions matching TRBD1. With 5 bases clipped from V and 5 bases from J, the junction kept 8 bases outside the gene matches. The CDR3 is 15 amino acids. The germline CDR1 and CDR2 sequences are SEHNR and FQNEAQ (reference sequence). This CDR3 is CASSTNRGRKDTQYF. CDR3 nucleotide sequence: TGTGCCAGCAGCACCAACAGGGGGCGCAAAGATACGCAGTATTTT.

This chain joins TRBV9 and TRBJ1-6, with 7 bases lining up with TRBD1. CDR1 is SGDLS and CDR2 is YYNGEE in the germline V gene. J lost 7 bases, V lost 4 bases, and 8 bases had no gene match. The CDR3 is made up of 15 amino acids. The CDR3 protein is CASSPGTVGNSPLHF. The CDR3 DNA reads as TGTGCCAGCAGCCCCGGGACAGTTGGGAATTCACCCCTCCACTTT.

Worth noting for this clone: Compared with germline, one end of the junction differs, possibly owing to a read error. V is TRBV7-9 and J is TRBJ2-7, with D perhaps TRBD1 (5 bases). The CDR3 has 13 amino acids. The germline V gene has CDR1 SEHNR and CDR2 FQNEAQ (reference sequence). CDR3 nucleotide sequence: TGTTCCAGCAACGACAAGGGGTCGGGCGAGCAGTACTTC. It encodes CSSNDKGSGEQYF. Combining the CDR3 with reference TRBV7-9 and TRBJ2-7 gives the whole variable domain DTGVSQNPRHKITKRGQNVTFRCDPISEHNRLYWYRQTLGQGPEFLTYFQNEAQLEKSRLLSDRFSAERPKGSFSTLEIQRTEQGDSAMYLCSSNDKGSGEQYFGPGTRLTVT.

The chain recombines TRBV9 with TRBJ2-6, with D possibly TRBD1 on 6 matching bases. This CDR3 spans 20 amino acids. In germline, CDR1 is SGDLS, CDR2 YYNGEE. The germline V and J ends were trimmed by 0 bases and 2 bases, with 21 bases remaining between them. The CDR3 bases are TGTGCCAGCAGCGTAGGTCCCCCGGGGCAGGGGACCCCTGGGGCCAACGTCCTGACTTTC. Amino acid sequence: CASSVGPPGQGTPGANVLTF.

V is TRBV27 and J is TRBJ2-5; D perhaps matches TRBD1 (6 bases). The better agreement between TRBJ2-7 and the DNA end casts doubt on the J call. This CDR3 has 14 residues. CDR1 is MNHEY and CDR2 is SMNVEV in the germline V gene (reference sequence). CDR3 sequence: CASRVGAVGYEQYF. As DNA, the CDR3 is TGTGCCAGCAGGGTGGGGGCCGTAGGTTACGAGCAGTACTTC.

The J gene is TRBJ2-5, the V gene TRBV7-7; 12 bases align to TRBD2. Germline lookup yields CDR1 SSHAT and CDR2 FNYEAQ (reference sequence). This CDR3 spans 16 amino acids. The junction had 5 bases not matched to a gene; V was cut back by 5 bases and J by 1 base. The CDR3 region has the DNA TGTGCCAGCAGCCTGTGGACTAGCGGGGCCCAAGAGACCCAGTACTTC. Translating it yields CASSLWTSGAQETQYF. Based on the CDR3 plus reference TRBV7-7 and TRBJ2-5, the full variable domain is GAGVSQSPRYKVTKRGQDVTLRCDPISSHATLYWYQQALGQGPEFLTYFNYEAQPDKSGLPSDRFSAERPEGSISTLTIQRTEQRDSAMYRCASSLWTSGAQETQYFGPGTRLLVL.

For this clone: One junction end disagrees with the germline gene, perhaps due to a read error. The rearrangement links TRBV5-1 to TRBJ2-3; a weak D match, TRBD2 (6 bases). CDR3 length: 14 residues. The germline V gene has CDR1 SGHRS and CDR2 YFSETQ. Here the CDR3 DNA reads TGCGCCCGCAGCTTCCTAGCGAACACAGATACGCAGTATTTT. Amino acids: CARSFLANTDTQYF.

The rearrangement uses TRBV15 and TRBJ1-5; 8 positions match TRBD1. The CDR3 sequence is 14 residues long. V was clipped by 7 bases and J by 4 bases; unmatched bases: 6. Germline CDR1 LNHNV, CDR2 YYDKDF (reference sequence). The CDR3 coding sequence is TGTGCCACCAAGGCGGGACAGGAGAATCAGCCCCAGCATTTT. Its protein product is CATKAGQENQPQHF.